These T cell receptor beta chains were read from a single sample in a study of T cell repertoires in cytomegalovirus infection. A single record per CDR3 protein comes from TCRdb applying MiXCR to the reads. The profile shows 250,000 to 400,000 distinct CDR3 sequences, around 25% of them singletons. For these receptors, no antigen is known. Here the sequenced sample was cultured PBMCs, taken from culture after CMV antigen stimulation. These receptors all come from a human donor in good health (CMV status not recorded). Some clones in this sample may be carry-over from other donors' samples. The CDR3 runs from the conserved cysteine through the conserved F or W. A D gene is named only where the DNA matches it firmly. The listing skips clone size in some rows; elsewhere it reads once, few, many or a size class.

clone_size: few
v_call: TRBV28
j_call: TRBJ1-2
d_call: NA
cdr3_aa: CASSLRRPNIYGYTF
cdr3_nt: TGTGCCAGCAGTTTACGCAGGCCAAACATCTATGGCTACACCTTC

clone_size: NA
v_call: TRBV18
j_call: TRBJ2-7
d_call: NA
cdr3_aa: CASSRTQGGNEQYF
cdr3_nt: TGTGCCAGCTCACGCACGCAGGGCGGCAACGAGCAGTACTTC

clone_size: few
v_call: TRBV2
j_call: TRBJ2-1
d_call: NA
cdr3_aa: CASSEARTNEQFF
cdr3_nt: TGTGCCAGCAGTGAAGCACGCACGAATGAGCAGTTCTTC

clone_size: many
v_call: TRBV7-2
j_call: TRBJ2-2
d_call: NA
cdr3_aa: CASSLKGAGELFF
cdr3_nt: TGTGCCAGCAGCTTAAAAGGAGCCGGGGAGCTGTTTTTT

clone_size: few
v_call: TRBV6-2/TRBV6-3
j_call: TRBJ2-1
d_call: TRBD2
cdr3_aa: CASSSFLAGAREQFF
cdr3_nt: TGTGCCAGCAGCTCATTCCTAGCGGGGGCTAGGGAGCAGTTCTTC

clone_size: NA
v_call: TRBV5-1
j_call: TRBJ1-3
d_call: NA
cdr3_aa: CASSLVAGLGGNTIYF
cdr3_nt: TGCGCCAGCAGCTTGGTTGCAGGCCTGGGAGGAAACACCATATATTTT

clone_size: many
v_call: TRBV7-8
j_call: TRBJ2-1
d_call: TRBD2
cdr3_aa: CASSLSGRYNEQFF
cdr3_nt: TGTGCCAGCAGCCTTAGCGGGAGGTACAATGAGCAGTTCTTC

clone_size: NA
v_call: TRBV7-7
j_call: TRBJ2-5
d_call: NA
cdr3_aa: CASSSDFQETQYF
cdr3_nt: TGTGCCAGCAGCTCGGACTTTCAAGAGACCCAGTACTTC

clone_size: NA
v_call: TRBV18
j_call: TRBJ2-6
d_call: NA
cdr3_aa: CASSQRSGANVLTF
cdr3_nt: TGTGCCAGCTCACAGCGCTCTGGGGCCAACGTCCTGACTTTC

clone_size: NA
v_call: TRBV20-1
j_call: TRBJ2-5
d_call: TRBD2
cdr3_aa: CSAGLAGESETQYF
cdr3_nt: TGCAGTGCGGGCCTTGCGGGAGAAAGCGAGACCCAGTACTTC

clone_size: NA
v_call: TRBV5-4
j_call: TRBJ2-5
d_call: TRBD2
cdr3_aa: CASIRAGYQETQYF
cdr3_nt: TGTGCCAGCATCCGAGCGGGATACCAAGAGACCCAGTACTTC

clone_size: NA
v_call: TRBV27
j_call: TRBJ2-3
d_call: TRBD2
cdr3_aa: CASSLKGLAGLGTDTQYF
cdr3_nt: TGTGCCAGCAGTTTAAAGGGACTAGCGGGATTAGGCACAGATACGCAGTATTTT

clone_size: many
v_call: TRBV7-9
j_call: TRBJ2-1
d_call: TRBD2
cdr3_aa: CASSARLAGYNEQFF
cdr3_nt: TGTGCCAGCAGCGCCCGACTAGCGGGGTACAATGAGCAGTTCTTC

clone_size: few
v_call: TRBV7-3
j_call: TRBJ2-1
d_call: NA
cdr3_aa: CASSLNTGWNEQFF
cdr3_nt: TGTGCCAGCAGCTTAAATACAGGGTGGAATGAGCAGTTCTTC

clone_size: NA
v_call: TRBV6-6
j_call: TRBJ2-3
d_call: NA
cdr3_aa: CASSDSTATDTQYF
cdr3_nt: TGTGCCAGCAGTGACTCGACAGCCACAGATACGCAGTATTTT

clone_size: many
v_call: TRBV12-3/TRBV12-4
j_call: TRBJ2-1
d_call: TRBD2
cdr3_aa: CASSSGTSGLNEQFF
cdr3_nt: TGTGCCAGCAGCTCCGGGACTAGCGGCCTCAATGAGCAGTTCTTC

clone_size: many
v_call: TRBV11-2
j_call: TRBJ2-1
d_call: TRBD2
cdr3_aa: CASSQGQRGPYNEQFF
cdr3_nt: TGTGCCAGCAGTCAAGGCCAGCGGGGCCCCTACAATGAGCAGTTCTTC

clone_size: few
v_call: TRBV11-2
j_call: TRBJ1-5
d_call: TRBD1
cdr3_aa: CASSLGQGVNQPQHF
cdr3_nt: TGTGCCAGCAGCTTAGGACAGGGTGTAAATCAGCCCCAGCATTTT

clone_size: once
v_call: TRBV28
j_call: TRBJ1-3
d_call: NA
cdr3_aa: CASSFPGFGNTIYF
cdr3_nt: TGTGCCAGCAGTTTCCCAGGCTTTGGAAACACCATATATTTT

clone_size: few
v_call: TRBV30
j_call: TRBJ1-5
d_call: NA
cdr3_aa: CAWTGNSNQPQHF
cdr3_nt: TGTGCCTGGACAGGCAATAGCAATCAGCCCCAGCATTTT

clone_size: NA
v_call: TRBV30
j_call: TRBJ1-5
d_call: NA
cdr3_aa: CAWSLQGHQPQHF
cdr3_nt: TGTGCCTGGAGTTTACAGGGACATCAGCCCCAGCATTTT

clone_size: NA
v_call: TRBV7-2
j_call: TRBJ2-7
d_call: TRBD2
cdr3_aa: CASSLARGGAYEQYF
cdr3_nt: TGTGCCAGCAGCTTAGCGCGGGGGGGCGCCTACGAGCAGTACTTC

clone_size: few
v_call: TRBV6-1
j_call: TRBJ2-7
d_call: NA
cdr3_aa: CASSPAGTGTYEQYF
cdr3_nt: TGTGCCAGCAGCCCCGCCGGGACTGGGACCTACGAGCAGTACTTC

clone_size: NA
v_call: TRBV29-1
j_call: TRBJ1-5
d_call: NA
cdr3_aa: CSVAAGADNQPQHF
cdr3_nt: TGCAGCGTCGCTGCCGGGGCCGACAATCAGCCCCAGCATTTT

clone_size: NA
v_call: TRBV9
j_call: TRBJ1-1
d_call: NA
cdr3_aa: CASSAQQGGGTEAFF
cdr3_nt: TGTGCCAGCAGCGCTCAACAGGGCGGAGGCACTGAAGCTTTCTTT

clone_size: few
v_call: TRBV5-1
j_call: TRBJ2-6
d_call: NA
cdr3_aa: CASGMTGANVLTF
cdr3_nt: TGCGCCAGCGGAATGACTGGGGCCAACGTCCTGACTTTC